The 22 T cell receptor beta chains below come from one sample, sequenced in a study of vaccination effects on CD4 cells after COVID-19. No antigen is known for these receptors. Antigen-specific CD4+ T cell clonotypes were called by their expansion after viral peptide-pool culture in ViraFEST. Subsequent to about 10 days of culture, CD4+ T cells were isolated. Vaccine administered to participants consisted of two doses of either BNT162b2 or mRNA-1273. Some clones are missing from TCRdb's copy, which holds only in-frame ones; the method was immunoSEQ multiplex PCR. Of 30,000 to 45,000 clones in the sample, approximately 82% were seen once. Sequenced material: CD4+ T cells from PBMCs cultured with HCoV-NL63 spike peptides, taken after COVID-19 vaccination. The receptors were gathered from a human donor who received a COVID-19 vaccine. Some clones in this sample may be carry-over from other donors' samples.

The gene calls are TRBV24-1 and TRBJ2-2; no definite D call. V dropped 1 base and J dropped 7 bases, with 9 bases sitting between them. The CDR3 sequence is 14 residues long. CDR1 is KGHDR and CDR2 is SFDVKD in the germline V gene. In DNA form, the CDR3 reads TGTGCCACCAGTGATTTTCGGCTATTCGGGGAGCTGTTTTTT. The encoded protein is CATSDFRLFGELFF.

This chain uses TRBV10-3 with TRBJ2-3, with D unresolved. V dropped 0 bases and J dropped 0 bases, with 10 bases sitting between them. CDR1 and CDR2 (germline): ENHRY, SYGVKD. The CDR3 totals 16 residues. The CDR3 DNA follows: TGTGCCATCAGTGAGTCATTGGATATTAGCACAGATACGCAGTATTTT. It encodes CAISESLDISTDTQYF.

In nucleotides, the CDR3 is TGTGCCAGCAGCTTAGTCCAGGGAAGCCCAGAGACCCAGTACTTC. It translates to CASSLVQGSPETQYF. The chain links TRBV7-9 to TRBJ2-5, with a tentative D call TRBD1 (5 bases). Trimming removed 1 base from V and 4 bases from J, with 13 bases in between. This CDR3 is built from 15 residues. Per germline, CDR1 SEHNR and CDR2 FQNEAQ (reference sequence). The entire variable domain, with the rest obtained from reference TRBV7-9 and TRBJ2-5, is as follows: DTGVSQNPRHKITKRGQNVTFRCDPISEHNRLYWYRQTLGQGPEFLTYFQNEAQLEKSRLLSDRFSAERPKGSFSTLEIQRTEQGDSAMYLCASSLVQGSPETQYFGPGTRLLVL.

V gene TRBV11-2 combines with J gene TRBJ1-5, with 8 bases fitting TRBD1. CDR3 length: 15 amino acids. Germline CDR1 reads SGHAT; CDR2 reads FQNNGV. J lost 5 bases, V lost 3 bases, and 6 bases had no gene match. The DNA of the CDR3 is TGTGCCAGCAGCTTTCCCGGGACAGGATATCAGCCCCAGCATTTT. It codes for CASSFPGTGYQPQHF.

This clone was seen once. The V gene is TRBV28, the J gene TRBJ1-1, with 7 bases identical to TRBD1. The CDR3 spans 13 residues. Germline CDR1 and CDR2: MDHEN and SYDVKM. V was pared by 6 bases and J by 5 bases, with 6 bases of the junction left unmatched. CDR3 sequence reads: CASRGGAGTEAFF. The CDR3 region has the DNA TGTGCCAGCAGAGGGGGCGCGGGAACTGAAGCTTTCTTT.

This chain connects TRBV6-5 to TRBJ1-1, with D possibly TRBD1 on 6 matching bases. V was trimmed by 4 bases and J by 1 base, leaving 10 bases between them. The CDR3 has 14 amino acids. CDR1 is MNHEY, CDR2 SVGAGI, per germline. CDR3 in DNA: TGTGCCAGCAGTTCGGGACACCGGAACACTGAAGCTTTCTTT. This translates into CASSSGHRNTEAFF.

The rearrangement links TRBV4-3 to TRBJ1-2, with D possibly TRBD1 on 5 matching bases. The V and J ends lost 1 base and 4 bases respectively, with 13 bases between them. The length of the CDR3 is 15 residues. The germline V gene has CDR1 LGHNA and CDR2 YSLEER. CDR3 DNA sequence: TGCGCCAGCAGCCAAGGGGACGGGGTTTCCTATGGCTACACCTTC. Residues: CASSQGDGVSYGYTF.

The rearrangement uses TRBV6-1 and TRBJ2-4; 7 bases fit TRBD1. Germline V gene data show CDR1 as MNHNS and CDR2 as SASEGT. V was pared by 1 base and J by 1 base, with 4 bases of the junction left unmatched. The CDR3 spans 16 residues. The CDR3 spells CASSEVHRGAKNIQYF. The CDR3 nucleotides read TGTGCCAGCAGTGAAGTCCACAGGGGTGCCAAAAACATTCAGTACTTC.

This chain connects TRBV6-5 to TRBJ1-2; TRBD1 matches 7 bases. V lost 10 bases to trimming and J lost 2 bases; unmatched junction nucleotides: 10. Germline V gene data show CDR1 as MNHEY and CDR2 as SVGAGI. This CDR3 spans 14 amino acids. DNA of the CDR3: TGTGCCACCCAAACCGGGACAGAAAACTATGGCTACACCTTC. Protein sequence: CATQTGTENYGYTF.

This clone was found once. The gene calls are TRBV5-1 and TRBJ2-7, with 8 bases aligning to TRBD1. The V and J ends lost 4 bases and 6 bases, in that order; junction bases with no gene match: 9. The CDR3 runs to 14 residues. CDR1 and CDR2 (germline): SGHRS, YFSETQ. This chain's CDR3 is CASSQSQGAREQYV. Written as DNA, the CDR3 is TGCGCCAGCAGCCAAAGCCAGGGGGCGCGCGAGCAGTACGTC.

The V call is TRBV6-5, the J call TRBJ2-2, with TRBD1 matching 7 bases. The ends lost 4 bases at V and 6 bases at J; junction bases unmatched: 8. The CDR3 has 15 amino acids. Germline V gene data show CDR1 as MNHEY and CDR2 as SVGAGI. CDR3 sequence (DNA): TGTGCCAGCAGTTCACGGGCAGGGGGTTCCGGGGAGCTGTTTTTT. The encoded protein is CASSSRAGGSGELFF.

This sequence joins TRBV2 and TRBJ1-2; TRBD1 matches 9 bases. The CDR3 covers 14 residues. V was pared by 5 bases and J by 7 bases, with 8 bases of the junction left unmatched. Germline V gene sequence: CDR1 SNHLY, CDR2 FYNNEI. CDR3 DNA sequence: TGTGCCAGCAGTAGGGACAGGGAGATCGGTGGCTACACCTTC. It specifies CASSRDREIGGYTF.

The CDR3 DNA reads as TGTGCCAGCAGCACTTTGGGGCAGGGAGTCACTGAAGCTTTCTTT. It translates to CASSTLGQGVTEAFF. The chain links TRBV9 to TRBJ1-1, with TRBD1 as a possible D gene (5 bases). The CDR3 extends over 15 amino acids. CDR1 is SGDLS and CDR2 is YYNGEE in the germline V gene. The V gene lost 4 bases and the J gene lost 4 bases, with 17 bases spanning the gap.

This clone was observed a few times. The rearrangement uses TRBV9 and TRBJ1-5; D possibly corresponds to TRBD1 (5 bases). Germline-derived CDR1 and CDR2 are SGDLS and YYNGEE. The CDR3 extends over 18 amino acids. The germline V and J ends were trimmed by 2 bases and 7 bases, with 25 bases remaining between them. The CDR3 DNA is TGTGCCAGCAGCGTCAGGGATGTCCCCTCCTGTGCAGGCCAGCCCCAGCATTTT. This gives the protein CASSVRDVPSCAGQPQHF.

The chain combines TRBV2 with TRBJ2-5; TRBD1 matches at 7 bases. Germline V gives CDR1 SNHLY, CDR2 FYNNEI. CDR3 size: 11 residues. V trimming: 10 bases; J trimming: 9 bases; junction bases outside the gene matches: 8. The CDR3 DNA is TGTGCCACCACCCGACAGGGCCCCCAGTACTTC. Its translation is CATTRQGPQYF.

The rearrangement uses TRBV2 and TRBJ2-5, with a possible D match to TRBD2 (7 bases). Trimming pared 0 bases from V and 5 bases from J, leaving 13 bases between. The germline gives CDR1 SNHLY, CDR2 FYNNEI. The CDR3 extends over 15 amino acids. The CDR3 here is CASSEALGGAETQYF. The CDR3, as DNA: TGTGCCAGCAGTGAAGCGCTGGGGGGGGCGGAGACCCAGTACTTC.

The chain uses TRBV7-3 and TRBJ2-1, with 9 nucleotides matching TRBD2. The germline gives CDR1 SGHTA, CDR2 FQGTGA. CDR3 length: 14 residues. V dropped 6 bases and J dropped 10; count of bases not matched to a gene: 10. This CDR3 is CASRYGGSGGEQFF. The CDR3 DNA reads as TGTGCCAGCAGGTACGGGGGTAGCGGGGGAGAGCAGTTCTTC.

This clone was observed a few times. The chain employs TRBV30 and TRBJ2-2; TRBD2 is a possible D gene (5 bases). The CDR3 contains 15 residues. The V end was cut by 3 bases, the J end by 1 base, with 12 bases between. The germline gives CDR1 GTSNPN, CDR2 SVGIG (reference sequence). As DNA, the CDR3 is TGTGCCTGGAGCACGGGGAATGGGAACACCGGGGAGCTGTTTTTT. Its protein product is CAWSTGNGNTGELFF.

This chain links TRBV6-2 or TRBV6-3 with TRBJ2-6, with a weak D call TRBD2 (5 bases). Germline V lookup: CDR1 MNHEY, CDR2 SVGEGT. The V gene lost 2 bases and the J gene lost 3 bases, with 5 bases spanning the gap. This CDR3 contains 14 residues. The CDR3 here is CASSYSGGANVLTF. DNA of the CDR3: TGTGCCAGCAGTTACAGCGGTGGGGCCAACGTCCTGACTTTC.

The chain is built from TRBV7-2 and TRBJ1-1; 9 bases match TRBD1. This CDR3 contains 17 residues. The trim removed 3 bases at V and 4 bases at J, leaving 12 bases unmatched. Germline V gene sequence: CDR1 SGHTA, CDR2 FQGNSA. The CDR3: CASSLPGQGRPSTEAFF. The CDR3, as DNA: TGTGCCAGCAGCTTGCCGGGACAGGGACGCCCGAGCACTGAAGCTTTCTTT.

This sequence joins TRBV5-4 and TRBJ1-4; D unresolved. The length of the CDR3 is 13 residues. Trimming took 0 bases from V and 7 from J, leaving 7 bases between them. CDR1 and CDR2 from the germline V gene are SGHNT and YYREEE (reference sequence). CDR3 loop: CASSLAGIEKLFF. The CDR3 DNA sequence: TGTGCCAGCAGCTTGGCGGGTATTGAAAAACTGTTTTTT.

The CDR3 loop is CATSESGASKSPETQYF. DNA for the CDR3: TGTGCCACCAGTGAGTCGGGAGCCTCCAAATCTCCGGAGACCCAGTACTTC. The V call is TRBV24-1, the J call TRBJ2-5, with D possibly matching TRBD2 (6 bases). In germline, CDR1 is KGHDR, CDR2 SFDVKD. The CDR3 length is 17 residues. V gave up 4 bases and J gave up 5 bases, with 22 bases separating them.